The rows below give T cell receptor beta chains drawn from one sample of a study of post-analysis software for immune sequencing data. TCRdb independently ran MiXCR on the PCR reads; one entry per CDR3 protein. The sample has about 820,000 distinct CDR3 sequences, about 50% seen once. The sequenced sample was blood. Receptors were obtained from a girl aged 5 to 17 with multiple sclerosis. The CDR3 runs from the conserved cysteine through the conserved F or W. The order of the fields is D gene, clone size, J gene, V gene, CDR3 protein, CDR3 DNA. D genes are given only for firm matches. Some rows have no size entry. The others give once, few or many, or a class for an expanded clone.

d_gene: TRBD1
abundance: -
j_gene: TRBJ2-5
v_gene: TRBV29-1
CDR3aa: CSVPRTGGWETQYF
CDR3nt: TGCAGCGTCCCCCGGACAGGGGGCTGGGAGACCCAGTACTTC

d_gene: -
abundance: -
j_gene: TRBJ1-2
v_gene: TRBV12-5
CDR3aa: CASGLPGGPYGYTF
CDR3nt: TGTGCTAGTGGTTTGCCGGGGGGGCCCTATGGCTACACCTTC

d_gene: -
abundance: few
j_gene: TRBJ1-2
v_gene: TRBV10-3
CDR3aa: CAISERMDSNYGYTF
CDR3nt: TGTGCCATCAGTGAGAGAATGGACAGCAACTATGGCTACACCTTC

d_gene: TRBD2
abundance: -
j_gene: TRBJ2-3
v_gene: TRBV20-1
CDR3aa: CSAPGGRGITDTQYF
CDR3nt: TGCAGTGCGCCGGGGGGTCGGGGAATCACAGATACGCAGTATTTT

d_gene: TRBD2
abundance: -
j_gene: TRBJ2-3
v_gene: TRBV5-1
CDR3aa: CASSLVPSGGGTDTQYF
CDR3nt: TGCGCCAGCAGCTTGGTTCCTAGCGGAGGGGGCACAGATACGCAGTATTTT

d_gene: -
abundance: few
j_gene: TRBJ2-1
v_gene: TRBV5-1
CDR3aa: CASSLEDWPGAYNEQFF
CDR3nt: TGCGCCAGCAGCTTGGAAGACTGGCCAGGGGCTTACAATGAGCAGTTCTTC

d_gene: -
abundance: -
j_gene: TRBJ2-5
v_gene: TRBV6-5
CDR3aa: CASSIHSGKQETQYF
CDR3nt: TGTGCCAGCAGTATTCACTCGGGGAAGCAAGAGACCCAGTACTTC

d_gene: TRBD2
abundance: -
j_gene: TRBJ2-1
v_gene: TRBV20-1
CDR3aa: CSASPSGADNEQFF
CDR3nt: TGCAGTGCTAGCCCTAGCGGGGCCGACAATGAGCAGTTCTTC

d_gene: -
abundance: -
j_gene: TRBJ1-5
v_gene: TRBV12-5
CDR3aa: CASGYLGGNQPQHF
CDR3nt: TGTGCTAGTGGTTATTTGGGAGGGAATCAGCCCCAGCATTTT

d_gene: -
abundance: -
j_gene: TRBJ1-2
v_gene: TRBV10-3
CDR3aa: CAISESYSDRNYGYTF
CDR3nt: TGTGCCATCAGTGAGTCCTATTCAGACAGAAACTATGGCTACACCTTC

d_gene: -
abundance: -
j_gene: TRBJ2-3
v_gene: TRBV25-1
CDR3aa: CASSEFKDTQYF
CDR3nt: TGTGCCAGCAGTGAATTCAAAGATACGCAGTATTTT

d_gene: -
abundance: -
j_gene: TRBJ2-7
v_gene: TRBV5-1
CDR3aa: CASSSGGRIYEQYF
CDR3nt: TGCGCCAGCAGCTCCGGCGGTCGCATCTACGAGCAGTACTTC

d_gene: -
abundance: once
j_gene: TRBJ2-2
v_gene: TRBV7-9
CDR3aa: CASSPRPDTNTGELFF
CDR3nt: TGTGCCAGCAGCCCCCGTCCAGATACGAACACCGGGGAGCTGTTTTTT

d_gene: TRBD1
abundance: -
j_gene: TRBJ2-3
v_gene: TRBV2
CDR3aa: CASSELETGLATDTQYF
CDR3nt: TGTGCCAGCAGTGAACTAGAGACAGGGCTCGCCACAGATACGCAGTATTTT

d_gene: -
abundance: -
j_gene: TRBJ1-2
v_gene: TRBV12-3/TRBV12-4
CDR3aa: CASSLALGRGYGYTF
CDR3nt: TGTGCCAGCAGTTTAGCGCTAGGACGGGGCTATGGCTACACCTTC

d_gene: -
abundance: few
j_gene: TRBJ1-2
v_gene: TRBV20-1
CDR3aa: CSAIGQNYGYTF
CDR3nt: TGCAGTGCTATTGGACAGAACTATGGCTACACCTTC

d_gene: -
abundance: -
j_gene: TRBJ2-2
v_gene: TRBV4-2
CDR3aa: CASSQERYTGELFF
CDR3nt: TGTGCCAGCAGCCAAGAGCGGTACACCGGGGAGCTGTTTTTT

d_gene: -
abundance: -
j_gene: TRBJ2-7
v_gene: TRBV7-9
CDR3aa: CASSSDHSSYEQYF
CDR3nt: TGTGCCAGCAGCTCGGATCACAGCTCCTACGAGCAGTACTTC

d_gene: TRBD1
abundance: -
j_gene: TRBJ1-5
v_gene: TRBV27
CDR3aa: CASSPGTVSNRPQHF
CDR3nt: TGTGCCAGCAGTCCCGGGACAGTTAGCAATCGGCCCCAGCATTTT

d_gene: TRBD1
abundance: few
j_gene: TRBJ1-5
v_gene: TRBV7-2
CDR3aa: CASSFSDRAQPQHF
CDR3nt: TGTGCCAGCAGCTTTTCCGACAGGGCTCAGCCCCAGCATTTT

d_gene: TRBD2
abundance: -
j_gene: TRBJ2-1
v_gene: TRBV29-1
CDR3aa: CSVVRRGEQFF
CDR3nt: TGCAGCGTTGTACGGCGGGGGGAGCAGTTCTTC

d_gene: -
abundance: -
j_gene: TRBJ2-7
v_gene: TRBV20-1
CDR3aa: CSAPITTHYEQYF
CDR3nt: TGTAGTGCGCCTATCACCACGCACTACGAGCAGTACTTC

d_gene: -
abundance: few
j_gene: TRBJ2-3
v_gene: TRBV29-1
CDR3aa: CSVEGTDTQYF
CDR3nt: TGCAGCGTTGAGGGCACAGATACGCAGTATTTT

d_gene: TRBD2
abundance: -
j_gene: TRBJ2-7
v_gene: TRBV12-3/TRBV12-4
CDR3aa: CASSVGTSREQYF
CDR3nt: TGTGCCAGCAGTGTCGGGACTAGCCGGGAGCAGTACTTC

d_gene: -
abundance: -
j_gene: TRBJ2-1
v_gene: TRBV4-1
CDR3aa: CASSQDLGRARYNEQFF
CDR3nt: TGCGCCAGCAGCCAAGATCTAGGGCGGGCGCGATACAATGAGCAGTTCTTC

d_gene: -
abundance: -
j_gene: TRBJ2-5
v_gene: TRBV7-9
CDR3aa: CAGSFLGETQYF
CDR3nt: TGTGCCGGCAGCTTCCTCGGGGAGACCCAGTACTTC

d_gene: TRBD1
abundance: -
j_gene: TRBJ2-1
v_gene: TRBV7-6
CDR3aa: CASSLGYRGRYNEQFF
CDR3nt: TGTGCCAGCAGCTTAGGCTACAGGGGGAGATACAATGAGCAGTTCTTC

d_gene: TRBD1
abundance: -
j_gene: TRBJ2-3
v_gene: TRBV7-6
CDR3aa: CASSFEGAMDTQYF
CDR3nt: TGTGCCAGCAGCTTTGAGGGGGCAATGGATACGCAGTATTTT

d_gene: TRBD2
abundance: -
j_gene: TRBJ2-3
v_gene: TRBV5-1
CDR3aa: CASSIAGGPTDTQYF
CDR3nt: TGCGCCAGCAGCATAGCGGGGGGTCCCACAGATACGCAGTATTTT

d_gene: TRBD1
abundance: -
j_gene: TRBJ1-2
v_gene: TRBV4-1
CDR3aa: CASSQTQGDYGYTF
CDR3nt: TGCGCCAGCAGCCAGACACAGGGGGACTATGGCTACACCTTC

d_gene: -
abundance: -
j_gene: TRBJ2-7
v_gene: TRBV27
CDR3aa: CASSLFYRGGTYEQYF
CDR3nt: TGTGCCAGCAGTTTATTTTACAGGGGAGGAACCTACGAGCAGTACTTC

d_gene: -
abundance: few
j_gene: TRBJ2-4
v_gene: TRBV3-1
CDR3aa: CASSPQPGPWGVAKNIQYF
CDR3nt: TGTGCCAGCAGCCCACAACCTGGACCGTGGGGCGTGGCCAAAAACATTCAGTACTTC

d_gene: -
abundance: -
j_gene: TRBJ2-1
v_gene: TRBV2
CDR3aa: CASHEGNEQFF
CDR3nt: TGTGCCAGCCACGAGGGCAACGAGCAGTTCTTC

d_gene: TRBD1
abundance: few
j_gene: TRBJ2-5
v_gene: TRBV3-1
CDR3aa: CASRPIGQGSLETQYF
CDR3nt: TGTGCCAGCAGACCCATAGGACAGGGAAGTTTGGAGACCCAGTACTTC

d_gene: TRBD2
abundance: -
j_gene: TRBJ2-5
v_gene: TRBV5-5
CDR3aa: CASSLRPLAGGPQETQYF
CDR3nt: TGTGCCAGCAGCTTGAGGCCTCTAGCGGGAGGACCACAAGAGACCCAGTACTTC

d_gene: -
abundance: few
j_gene: TRBJ2-3
v_gene: TRBV12-5
CDR3aa: CASGLPLARRTDTQYF
CDR3nt: TGTGCTAGTGGTTTGCCCCTAGCGCGCCGGACAGATACGCAGTATTTT

d_gene: -
abundance: -
j_gene: TRBJ2-3
v_gene: TRBV3-1
CDR3aa: CASSHGTLGDTQYF
CDR3nt: TGTGCCAGCAGCCATGGGACATTAGGAGATACGCAGTATTTT

d_gene: -
abundance: -
j_gene: TRBJ2-3
v_gene: TRBV5-1
CDR3aa: CASSWTVKQDTQYF
CDR3nt: TGCGCCAGCAGCTGGACGGTGAAGCAAGATACGCAGTATTTT

d_gene: -
abundance: few
j_gene: TRBJ2-7
v_gene: TRBV18
CDR3aa: CASSPLRWPDSYEQYF
CDR3nt: TGTGCCAGCTCACCCCTAAGGTGGCCCGACTCCTACGAGCAGTACTTC

d_gene: -
abundance: -
j_gene: TRBJ1-6
v_gene: TRBV12-5
CDR3aa: CASGFSGDHNSPLHF
CDR3nt: TGTGCTAGTGGTTTTTCAGGGGACCATAATTCACCCCTCCACTTT

d_gene: -
abundance: few
j_gene: TRBJ1-4
v_gene: TRBV12-3/TRBV12-4
CDR3aa: CASSITGTSEKLFF
CDR3nt: TGTGCCAGCAGTATAACCGGGACCTCTGAAAAACTGTTTTTT

d_gene: TRBD2
abundance: -
j_gene: TRBJ2-1
v_gene: TRBV9
CDR3aa: CASSVGGLAGEGTYNEQFF
CDR3nt: TGTGCCAGCAGCGTAGGGGGACTAGCGGGAGAGGGAACCTACAATGAGCAGTTCTTC

d_gene: TRBD1
abundance: -
j_gene: TRBJ2-5
v_gene: TRBV6-5
CDR3aa: CASAQRQGWKQLGQYF
CDR3nt: TGTGCCAGCGCCCAAAGACAGGGTTGGAAGCAGTTGGGCCAGTACTTC

d_gene: -
abundance: -
j_gene: TRBJ2-3
v_gene: TRBV4-2
CDR3aa: CASSQRRPQGGDTQYF
CDR3nt: TGTGCCAGCAGCCAACGACGACCCCAGGGGGGAGATACGCAGTATTTT

d_gene: -
abundance: -
j_gene: TRBJ2-7
v_gene: TRBV6-6
CDR3aa: CASSYSNFGTGYEQYF
CDR3nt: TGTGCCAGCAGTTACTCGAATTTCGGGACGGGCTACGAGCAGTACTTC

d_gene: -
abundance: -
j_gene: TRBJ2-7
v_gene: TRBV18
CDR3aa: CASSPADSEQYF
CDR3nt: TGTGCCAGCTCACCTGCGGACAGCGAGCAGTACTTC

d_gene: TRBD2
abundance: -
j_gene: TRBJ2-1
v_gene: TRBV20-1
CDR3aa: CSAMSSGGTSYNEQFF
CDR3nt: TGCAGTGCTATGTCTAGCGGGGGGACCTCCTACAATGAGCAGTTCTTC

d_gene: -
abundance: -
j_gene: TRBJ1-2
v_gene: TRBV4-1
CDR3aa: CASSHARLGANYGYTF
CDR3nt: TGCGCCAGCAGCCATGCCAGATTGGGGGCAAACTATGGCTACACCTTC

d_gene: TRBD1
abundance: few
j_gene: TRBJ1-1
v_gene: TRBV4-1
CDR3aa: CASSQDLDRARPNTEAFF
CDR3nt: TGCGCCAGCAGCCAAGATTTGGACAGGGCCCGACCGAACACTGAAGCTTTCTTT

d_gene: TRBD2
abundance: -
j_gene: TRBJ2-5
v_gene: TRBV6-1
CDR3aa: CASRVQGTSQETQYF
CDR3nt: TGTGCCAGCAGAGTCCAAGGGACTAGTCAAGAGACCCAGTACTTC

d_gene: TRBD2
abundance: few
j_gene: TRBJ2-7
v_gene: TRBV20-1
CDR3aa: CSAIPSGGSYEQYF
CDR3nt: TGCAGTGCTATACCTAGCGGGGGTTCCTACGAGCAGTACTTC

d_gene: -
abundance: few
j_gene: TRBJ2-7
v_gene: TRBV12-3/TRBV12-4
CDR3aa: CASSLGGPPSYEQYF
CDR3nt: TGTGCCAGCAGTTTAGGCGGCCCGCCTTCCTACGAGCAGTACTTC

d_gene: TRBD1
abundance: -
j_gene: TRBJ1-2
v_gene: TRBV29-1
CDR3aa: CSVAGTGESYGYTF
CDR3nt: TGCAGCGTTGCCGGGACAGGGGAATCCTATGGCTACACCTTC

d_gene: TRBD2
abundance: -
j_gene: TRBJ2-5
v_gene: TRBV20-1
CDR3aa: CSEASGVQETQYF
CDR3nt: TGCAGTGAGGCTAGCGGGGTACAAGAGACCCAGTACTTC

d_gene: -
abundance: -
j_gene: TRBJ1-2
v_gene: TRBV24-1
CDR3aa: CATSDRGIMSILYGYTF
CDR3nt: TGTGCCACCAGTGATCGGGGCATAATGTCGATCCTCTATGGCTACACCTTC

d_gene: -
abundance: -
j_gene: TRBJ2-5
v_gene: TRBV5-1
CDR3aa: CASSWRWQGGGETQYF
CDR3nt: TGCGCCAGCAGCTGGAGGTGGCAGGGCGGAGGAGAGACCCAGTACTTC

d_gene: -
abundance: -
j_gene: TRBJ2-5
v_gene: TRBV29-1
CDR3aa: CSVPGAETQYF
CDR3nt: TGCAGCGTCCCGGGGGCAGAGACCCAGTACTTC

d_gene: -
abundance: -
j_gene: TRBJ2-5
v_gene: TRBV5-1
CDR3aa: CASSLALGAIQETQYF
CDR3nt: TGCGCCAGCAGCTTGGCTCTGGGGGCAATACAAGAGACCCAGTACTTC

d_gene: -
abundance: -
j_gene: TRBJ2-1
v_gene: TRBV11-2
CDR3aa: CASSLWGNEQFF
CDR3nt: TGTGCCAGCAGCTTATGGGGGAATGAGCAGTTCTTC